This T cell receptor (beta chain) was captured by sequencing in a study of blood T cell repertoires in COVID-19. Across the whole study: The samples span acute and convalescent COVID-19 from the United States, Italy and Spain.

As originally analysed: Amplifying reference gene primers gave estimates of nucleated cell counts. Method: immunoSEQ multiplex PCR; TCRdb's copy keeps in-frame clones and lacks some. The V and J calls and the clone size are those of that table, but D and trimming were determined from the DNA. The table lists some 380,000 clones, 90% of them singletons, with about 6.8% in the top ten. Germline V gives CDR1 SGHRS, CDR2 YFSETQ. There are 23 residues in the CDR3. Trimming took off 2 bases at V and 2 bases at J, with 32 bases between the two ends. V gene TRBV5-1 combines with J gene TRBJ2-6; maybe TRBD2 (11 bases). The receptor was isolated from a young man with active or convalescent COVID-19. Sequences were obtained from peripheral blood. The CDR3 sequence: CASSLTGTGEFGLAGPGANVLTF. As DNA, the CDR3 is TGCGCCAGCAGCTTAACCGGGACAGGGGAATTTGGACTAGCGGGTCCTGGGGCCAACGTCCTGACTTTC.